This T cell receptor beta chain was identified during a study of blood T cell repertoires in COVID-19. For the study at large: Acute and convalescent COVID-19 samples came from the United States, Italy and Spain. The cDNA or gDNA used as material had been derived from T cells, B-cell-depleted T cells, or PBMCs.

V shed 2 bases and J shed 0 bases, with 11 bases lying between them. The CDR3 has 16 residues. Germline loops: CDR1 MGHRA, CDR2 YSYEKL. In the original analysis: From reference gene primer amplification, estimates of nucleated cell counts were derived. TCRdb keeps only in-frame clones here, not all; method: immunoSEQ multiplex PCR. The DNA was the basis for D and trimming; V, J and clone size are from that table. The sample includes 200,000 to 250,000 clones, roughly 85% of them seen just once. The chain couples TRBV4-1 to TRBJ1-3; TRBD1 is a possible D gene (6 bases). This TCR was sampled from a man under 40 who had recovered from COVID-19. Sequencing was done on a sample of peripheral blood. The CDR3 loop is CASSQRQAYSGNTIYF. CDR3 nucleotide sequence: TGCGCCAGCAGCCAAAGACAGGCCTACTCTGGAAACACCATATATTTT.